The clone carrying this TCR beta chain was seen a handful of times. Antigen unknown. Time point noted: patch test 3, about 24 weeks after DPC sensitization. The treatment here: therapeutic diphenylcyclopropenone sensitization with weekly scalp DPC. Donors, patients with alopecia ranging from 18 to 70 years old and judged suitable for DPC, provided samples. The CDR3 has 11 amino acids. V gave up 6 bases and J gave up 1 base, with 6 bases separating them. The germline CDR1 and CDR2 sequences are DFQATT and SNEGSKA (reference sequence). The data originate from a study of human T cells and chemical hapten exposure. The wider study: The study traced per-sample TCR yield variation mainly to small differences in pooled library volumes.

Unique molecular identifiers were affixed to discrete cDNA molecules within the library. In TCRdb, the RACE reads were re-called with MiXCR into one record per CDR3 protein. The table lists about 170,000 distinct CDR3 sequences, around a quarter of them singletons. Overall study findings and caveats: DPC sensitization left the count of TCRs above 1 in 1000 unchanged.

This TCR derives from a young woman with alopecia areata. Some clones in this sample may be carry-over from other donors' samples. This sequence joins TRBV20-1 and TRBJ1-1; D remains unclear. The sequences come from whole blood, collected in connection with sensitization to the hapten diphenylcyclopropenone (DPC). The CDR3 bases are TGCAGTGCGGATCCGAACACTGAAGCTTTCTTT. This gives the protein CSADPNTEAFF.